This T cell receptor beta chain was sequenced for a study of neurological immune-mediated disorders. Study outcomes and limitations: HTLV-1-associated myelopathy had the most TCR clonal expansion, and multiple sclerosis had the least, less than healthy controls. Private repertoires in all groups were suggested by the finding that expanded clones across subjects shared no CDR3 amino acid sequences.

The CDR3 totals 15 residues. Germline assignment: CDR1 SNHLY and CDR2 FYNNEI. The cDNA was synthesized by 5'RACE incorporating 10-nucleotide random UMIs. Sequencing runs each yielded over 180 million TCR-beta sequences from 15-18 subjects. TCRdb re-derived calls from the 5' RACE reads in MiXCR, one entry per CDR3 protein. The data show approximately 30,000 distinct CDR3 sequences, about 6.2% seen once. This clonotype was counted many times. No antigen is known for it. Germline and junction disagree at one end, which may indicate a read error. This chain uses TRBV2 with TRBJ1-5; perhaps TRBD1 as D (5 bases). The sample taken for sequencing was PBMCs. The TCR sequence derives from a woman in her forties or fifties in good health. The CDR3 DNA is TGTGCAAGCAGTCTCGGGGGGGGATCGTTTCAGCCCCAGCATTTT. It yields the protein CASSLGGGSFQPQHF.